Presented here are 19 T cell receptor beta chains from one specimen sequenced in a study of T-cell reconstitution after alpha-beta-depleted transplantation in children. The TCRbeta library was prepared with unique molecular identifiers. MiXCR, applied by TCRdb to the PCR reads, yields one record per CDR3 protein. This sample carries a few hundred thousand distinct CDR3 sequences, roughly a tenth of them seen once, and the ten largest clones take about 28%. The sequencing used PBMCs, collected before TCRalphabeta/CD19-depleted stem cell transplant. The origin of the receptors is a child younger than two with acute myeloid leukemia, due to receive a stem cell transplant.

This clonotype has only a few counts. The gene calls are TRBV3-1 and TRBJ2-2; 8 nucleotides line up with TRBD1. Germline assignment: CDR1 LGHDT and CDR2 YNNKEL (reference sequence). The CDR3 runs 17 residues. V lost 0 bases, J lost 4 bases, and 7 bases stayed unmatched. The CDR3 coding sequence is TGTGCCAGCAGCCAAGATCAAAGACAGGGGTTCACCGGGGAGCTGTTTTTT. This translates into CASSQDQRQGFTGELFF. Together with reference TRBV3-1 and TRBJ2-2, the CDR3 gives the full variable domain: DTAVSQTPKYLVTQMGNDKSIKCEQNLGHDTMYWYKQDSKKFLKIMFSYNNKELIINETVPNRFSPKSPDKAHLNLHINSLELGDSAVYFCASSQDQRQGFTGELFFGEGSRLTVL.

This clonotype was counted at least ten times. The gene calls are TRBV27 and TRBJ2-1; D possibly corresponds to TRBD1 (6 bases). There are 12 residues in the CDR3. V lost 6 bases to trimming and J lost 10 bases, with 13 bases between them. Germline V gene sequence: CDR1 MNHEY, CDR2 SMNVEV (reference sequence). The CDR3 region is CASSRQDREQFF. DNA of the CDR3: TGTGCCAGCAGCCGCCAGGACAGAGAGCAGTTCTTC.

This clonotype was recorded a few times. The genes are TRBV29-1 and TRBJ1-4, with 8 bases lining up with TRBD1. Unmatched junction bases numbered 12, after V lost 4 bases and J lost 5 bases. The CDR3 totals 16 residues. Germline CDR1 and CDR2: SQVTM and ANQGSEA. Here the CDR3 DNA reads TGCAGCGTTGGCCATGCACCGGGACAGGAGAATGAAAAACTGTTTTTT. Its translation is CSVGHAPGQENEKLFF.

The sample holds a few counts of this clonotype. V usage is TRBV24-1 and J usage is TRBJ2-6; no firm D call. The V end was cut by 4 bases, the J end by 4 bases, with 13 bases between. In germline, CDR1 is KGHDR, CDR2 SFDVKD. This CDR3 is built from 16 residues. This chain's CDR3 is CATSDTTPSGANVLTF. DNA of the CDR3: TGTGCCACCAGTGACACGACCCCGTCGGGGGCCAACGTCCTGACTTTC.

This clonotype was seen at least ten times. The gene calls are TRBV27 and TRBJ2-4; TRBD2 matches 11 bases. This CDR3 is built from 19 residues. Losses at the gene ends were 5 bases for V and 0 bases for J; bases not matched to a gene: 12. Germline values: CDR1 MNHEY, CDR2 SMNVEV (reference sequence). The DNA for the CDR3 is TGTGCCAGCAGTCCGATCCGGACTAGCGGGCCCCTAGCCAAAAACATTCAGTACTTC. This encodes CASSPIRTSGPLAKNIQYF.

This clonotype was observed many times. This chain uses TRBV11-2 with TRBJ1-5, with D uncertain. V was shortened by 3 bases and J by 1 base, with 7 bases between the two germline ends. Germline lookup yields CDR1 SGHAT and CDR2 FQNNGV. The CDR3 extends over 14 amino acids. CDR3 region: CASSFGESNQPQHF. CDR3 coding DNA: TGTGCCAGCAGCTTCGGGGAGAGCAATCAGCCCCAGCATTTT.

As to this clonotype: A much more abundant neighbour one base away suggests this may be a read error. V is TRBV5-4 and J is TRBJ2-5; D is uncertain. CDR1 and CDR2 (germline): SGHNT, YYREEE (reference sequence). The CDR3 spans 14 residues. In nucleotides, the CDR3 is TGTGCCAGCAGCCCATCGAGGCCTCAAGACACCCAGTACTTC. Protein: CASSPSRPQDTQYF.

This clonotype was detected ten times or more. The chain combines TRBV28 with TRBJ2-1; a weak D match, TRBD2 (6 bases). The CDR3 loop spans 14 amino acids. Trimming left V 6 bases short and J 8 bases short, with 17 bases between. The germline CDR1 and CDR2 sequences are MDHEN and SYDVKM. CDR3 region: CASRTGREWDEQFF. The CDR3, as DNA: TGTGCCAGCAGAACTGGACGGGAGTGGGATGAGCAGTTCTTC.

This clonotype was counted ten times or more. The rearrangement joins TRBV21-1 to TRBJ2-2; the table calls TRBD1, which could not be checked here. TRBV21-1 constitutes a pseudogene. This CDR3 region has 15 residues. The CDR3 spells CASPTGTGNTGELFF. Here the CDR3 DNA reads TGTGCCAGCCCCACCGGGACAGGGAACACCGGGGAGCTGTTTTTT.

This clonotype was seen at least ten times. The chain carries TRBV20-1 and TRBJ2-7; 7 nucleotides match TRBD1. Germline CDR1 reads DFQATT; CDR2 reads SNEGSKA (reference sequence). V lost 5 bases to trimming and J lost 3 bases; unmatched junction nucleotides: 10. The CDR3 runs 14 residues. CDR3 nucleotides: TGCAGTGCTCCCACCGGGACAGTCGGCTACGAGCAGTACTTC. Translation gives CSAPTGTVGYEQYF.

With regard to this clonotype: This could be a read error, since a much larger clone is one nucleotide away. The V call is TRBV19, the J call TRBJ1-2; 12 nucleotides align to TRBD1. The CDR3 extends over 14 amino acids. CDR1 and CDR2 (germline): LNHDA, SQIVND (reference sequence). The CDR3 is CASIPGTGGYGYAF. The DNA for the CDR3 is TGTGCCAGTATACCAGGGACAGGGGGCTATGGCTACGCCTTC. Together with reference TRBV19 and TRBJ1-2, the CDR3 gives the full variable domain: DGGITQSPKYLFRKEGQNVTLSCEQNLNHDAMYWYRQDPGQGLRLIYYSQIVNDFQKGDIAEGYSVSREKKESFPLTVTSAQKNPTAFYLCASIPGTGGYGYAFGSGTRLTVV.

This clonotype was found many times. The chain employs TRBV5-6 and TRBJ1-4; tentatively, D is TRBD1 (6 bases). The V gene lost 4 bases and the J gene lost 3 bases, with 13 bases spanning the gap. CDR3 length equals 15 residues. From germline, CDR1 is SGHDT and CDR2 YYEEEE. The CDR3 DNA reads TGTGCCAGCAGCCTTCCGGGACAACCTAATGAAAAACTGTTTTTT. Protein sequence: CASSLPGQPNEKLFF.

Details on this clonotype: The junction departs from germline at one end; a sequencing error may be responsible. The genes are TRBV12-5 and TRBJ2-1; D remains ambiguous. The CDR3 consists of 9 residues. Germline lookup yields CDR1 LGHNT and CDR2 FRNRAP. CDR3 residues: CASGLVPSF. In DNA, the CDR3 is TGTGCTAGTGGTTTGGTACCGAGCTTC.

This clonotype was seen many times. This chain joins TRBV20-1 and TRBJ2-4; weak D call: TRBD1 (5 bases). Between the trimmed V and J ends, which lost 5 bases and 1 base, there was a span of 9 bases. In germline, CDR1 is DFQATT, CDR2 SNEGSKA (reference sequence). CDR3 length: 13 amino acids. CDR3 sequence (DNA): TGCAGTGCTCAAGGGGCCGCCAAAAACATTCAGTACTTC. Encoded protein: CSAQGAAKNIQYF.

The J gene is TRBJ2-7, the V gene TRBV18, with no clear D. Germline CDR1 reads KGHSH; CDR2 reads LQKENI. V lost 3 bases and J 3 bases, leaving 12 bases between the germline ends. CDR3 length equals 14 residues. The CDR3 loop is CASSPQNGDYEQYF. DNA of the CDR3: TGTGCCAGCTCACCCCAGAACGGCGACTACGAGCAGTACTTC.

In its sample, this clonotype was seen many times. The chain has TRBV28 and TRBJ2-3, with D hard to call. Trimming removed 2 bases from V and 4 bases from J, with 10 bases in between. Per germline, CDR1 MDHEN and CDR2 SYDVKM. The CDR3 is made up of 14 amino acids. This CDR3 is CASSLAGFSDTQYF. The CDR3 DNA reads TGTGCCAGCAGTTTAGCTGGATTCTCAGATACGCAGTATTTT.

This clonotype has a count of ten or more. The CDR3, as DNA: TGTGCCAGCAGCAGTCAGCGACTAGCGTCCGAGCAGTTCTTC. Its translation is CASSSQRLASEQFF. This chain uses TRBV7-2 with TRBJ2-1; 8 positions match TRBD2. CDR1 and CDR2 (germline): SGHTA, FQGNSA. Losses at the gene ends were 5 bases for V and 10 bases for J; bases not matched to a gene: 10. The CDR3 is 14 residues long.

This clonotype was found many times. The chain joins TRBV5-1 to TRBJ2-7, with TRBD1 identical over 7 bases. CDR1 and CDR2 from the germline V gene are SGHRS and YFSETQ. This CDR3 has 13 amino acids. With 10 bases clipped from V and 1 base from J, the junction kept 8 bases outside the gene matches. CDR3 sequence reads: CAGPRQGSYEQYF. Written as DNA, the CDR3 is TGCGCCGGTCCGAGACAGGGTTCCTACGAGCAGTACTTC.

This chain joins TRBV20-1 and TRBJ2-7, with 10 bases that match TRBD2. Germline V CDR1 and CDR2: DFQATT, SNEGSKA (reference sequence). V shed 5 bases and J 0 bases; nucleotides not matched to a gene: 4. This CDR3 comprises 14 residues. As DNA, the CDR3 is TGCAGTGCTCCAGAGCGGGGGGGCTCCTACGAGCAGTACTTC. Encoded protein: CSAPERGGSYEQYF.